The 9 T cell receptor beta chains below come from one sample, sequenced in a study of blood T cell repertoires in COVID-19. Produced via immunoSEQ multiplex PCR; TCRdb's table is partial and in-frame only. The sample includes approximately 170,000 clones, 65% to 80% of them seen just once. The sequenced sample consisted of peripheral blood. These receptors were collected from a woman aged 50 to 65 with acute or convalescent COVID-19.

The chain combines TRBV19 with TRBJ2-1; 7 bases agree with TRBD2. The trim removed 7 bases at V and 8 bases at J, leaving 5 bases unmatched. Germline V lookup: CDR1 LNHDA, CDR2 SQIVND (reference sequence). The CDR3 length is 12 residues. CDR3 sequence (DNA): TGTGCCAGTAAAAGCGGGATGGATGAGCAGTTCTTC. Amino acids: CASKSGMDEQFF.

J is TRBJ1-2 and V is TRBV6-1, with D maybe TRBD1 (6 bases). Germline-derived CDR1 and CDR2 are MNHNS and SASEGT. With 1 base removed from V and 6 bases from J, the gap between germline ends came to 15 bases. The length of the CDR3 is 15 residues. The CDR3 loop reads CASSEGGGAGDGYTF. The DNA for the CDR3 is TGTGCCAGCAGTGAAGGGGGTGGGGCAGGGGATGGCTACACCTTC.

The chain joins TRBV18 to TRBJ2-2, with no clear D. V shed 3 bases and J shed 0 bases, with 8 bases lying between them. Germline V CDR1 and CDR2: KGHSH, LQKENI. The CDR3 length is 15 residues. The CDR3 DNA is TGTGCCAGCTCACCCTTAAGCACGAACACCGGGGAGCTGTTTTTT. Encoded protein: CASSPLSTNTGELFF.

The V and J genes are TRBV5-1 and TRBJ1-2, with 11 nucleotides matching TRBD1. After removal of 7 bases from V and 4 bases from J, the junction contained 6 bases not matched to a gene. Germline CDR1 SGHRS, CDR2 YFSETQ. The CDR3 totals 14 residues. The CDR3 DNA reads TGCGCCAGCGCACCGGGACAGGGGGTCTATGGCTACACCTTC. Its protein is CASAPGQGVYGYTF.

The CDR3 spells CASSPFTDTQYF. DNA of the CDR3: TGTGCCAGCAGCCCCTTCACAGATACGCAGTATTTT. The V call is TRBV7-2, the J call TRBJ2-3; no clear D gene. Between the trimmed V and J ends, which lost 5 bases and 2 bases, there was a span of 5 bases. The germline CDR1 and CDR2 sequences are SGHTA and FQGNSA. The CDR3 contains 12 residues.

In its sample, this clone was seen a few times. The chain has TRBV3-1 (or the pseudogene TRBV3-2) and TRBJ2-3; TRBD2 is a possible D gene (7 bases). Between the trimmed V and J ends, which lost 7 bases and 8 bases, there was a span of 22 bases. Germline values: CDR1 LGHDT, CDR2 YNNKEL (reference sequence). The CDR3 covers 15 residues. The CDR3 DNA reads TGTGCCAGCAACAGGGCGGGGGCCCTCCCGGGTACGCAGTATTTT. Translated: CASNRAGALPGTQYF.

The chain recombines TRBV6-1 with TRBJ1-1; D is possibly TRBD1 (5 bases). The CDR3 spans 14 residues. Trimming shortened V by 2 bases and J by 4 bases, and 11 bases separated the two germline ends. Looked up from germline, CDR1 is MNHNS and CDR2 is SASEGT. CDR3 amino acids: CASSEYGGGTEAFF. The CDR3 region has the DNA TGTGCCAGCAGTGAATACGGGGGGGGCACTGAAGCTTTCTTT.

This clone was counted between two and nine times. The chain links TRBV27 to TRBJ1-2; D might be TRBD1 (6 bases). V dropped 5 bases and J dropped 4 bases, with 17 bases sitting between them. The germline V gene has CDR1 MNHEY and CDR2 SMNVEV (reference sequence). The CDR3 sequence is 15 residues long. CDR3 loop: CASSPGTTYVYGYTF. CDR3 in DNA: TGTGCCAGCAGTCCAGGGACAACATACGTCTATGGCTACACCTTC.

The rearrangement uses TRBV10-3 and TRBJ1-6; a possible D gene is TRBD1 (5 bases). There are 13 residues in the CDR3. Germline V CDR1 and CDR2: ENHRY, SYGVKD. Trimming left V 8 bases short and J 9 bases short, with 14 bases between. For the CDR3, the DNA is TGTGCCATCGGCGAGGAAAGGGGTTCACCCCTCCACTTT. Protein product: CAIGEERGSPLHF.